These T cell receptor beta chains were read from a single sample in a study of PD-L1 blockade in urothelial cancer. Assay used: immunoSEQ multiplex PCR; TCRdb lists only in-frame clones, some missing. In the table there are around 70,000 clones, approximately 87% of which are singletons. The source was PBMCs, collected around atezolizumab (anti-PD-L1) treatment. These receptors were collected from a man in his 70s with urothelial cancer. Each CDR3 is given with its conserved first and last residue. The order of the fields is clone size, D gene, J gene, V gene, CDR3 DNA, CDR3 protein. A D gene is named only where the DNA matches it firmly. Clone size is not always given. Where it is, it says once, few, many or a class for expanded clones.

>-|TRBD2|TRBJ2-3|TRBV9
TGTGCCAGCAGCGTAGGCCCTGTGACTAGCGGCGAGCCAGCACCGCGATCGACGCAGTATTTT
CASSVGPVTSGEPAPRSTQYF
>-|TRBD2|TRBJ2-3|TRBV7-3
TGTGCCAGCAGCGCCAGCCTAGCGGGAGGATCGGATACGCAGTATTTT
CASSASLAGGSDTQYF
>-|TRBD2|TRBJ2-5|TRBV19
TGTGCCAGTAGTCACAGGACTAGCGGACAAGAGACCCAGTACTTC
CASSHRTSGQETQYF
>-|-|TRBJ1-1|TRBV7-9
TGTGCCAGCAGCTTAAGCGTGACTGAAGCTTTCTTT
CASSLSVTEAFF
>-|TRBD1|TRBJ1-5|TRBV18
TGTGCCAGCTCACCAGTGGGGACAGGGACCAATCAGCCCCAGCATTTT
CASSPVGTGTNQPQHF
>-|TRBD2|TRBJ2-3|TRBV7-6
TGTGCCAGCAGCTGGGTCAGACAGAAGGAGGCCGGGGGGACAGATACGCAGTATTTT
CASSWVRQKEAGGTDTQYF
>-|TRBD2|TRBJ2-2|TRBV7-8
TGTGCCAGCACGGCGGGAGTGTCCGGGGAGCTGTTTTTT
CASTAGVSGELFF
>-|TRBD1|TRBJ2-3|TRBV5-6
TGTGCCAGCAGCCCTTACCGACAGGGGTTAACAGATACGCAGTATTTT
CASSPYRQGLTDTQYF
>-|-|TRBJ1-2|TRBV29-1
TGCAGCGTTGAAGATCCCGAGGGAGGCTACACCTTC
CSVEDPEGGYTF
>-|TRBD1|TRBJ1-1|TRBV9
TGTGCCAGCAGCGCACAGGGGTGGAACACTGAAGCTTTCTTT
CASSAQGWNTEAFF
>-|-|TRBJ1-1|TRBV9
TGTGCCAGCAGCGTAGCGGGGGGCGGAAACACTGAAGCTTTCTTT
CASSVAGGGNTEAFF
>-|TRBD2|TRBJ2-1|TRBV29-1
TGCAGCGTTGATGGTCGGGGGGGCAATGAGCAGTTCTTC
CSVDGRGGNEQFF
>-|-|TRBJ1-2|TRBV5-5
TGTGCCAGCAGCTTAGGTCCAGGGAACCACTATGGCTACACCTTC
CASSLGPGNHYGYTF
>-|-|TRBJ1-2|TRBV19
TGTGCCAGTAGTATAGACAGGGGCGACTATGGCTACACCTTC
CASSIDRGDYGYTF
>-|TRBD2|TRBJ2-1|TRBV4-1
TGCGCCAGCAGCCAGGGCGGGGGCTCCTACAATGAGCAGTTCTTC
CASSQGGGSYNEQFF
>once|TRBD2|TRBJ2-3|TRBV27
TGTGCCAGCACCACTAGCGGGAGGCTATCAGATACGCAGTATTTT
CASTTSGRLSDTQYF
>-|TRBD1|TRBJ2-5|TRBV5-1
TGCGCCAGCAGCCCAGGACAGGGTTTGGAGACCCAGTACTTC
CASSPGQGLETQYF
>-|TRBD1|TRBJ2-1|TRBV5-4
TGTGCCAGCAGCGCCGGGACAGTTGCCTACAATGAGCAGTTCTTC
CASSAGTVAYNEQFF
>-|TRBD2|TRBJ2-3|TRBV19
TGTGCCAGTAGATCAAGCGGGAGCGCAGATACGCAGTATTTT
CASRSSGSADTQYF
>-|TRBD2|TRBJ2-3|TRBV9
TGTGCCAGCAGCGTCGAGGGCGGGAGTGGGACAGATACGCAGTATTTT
CASSVEGGSGTDTQYF
>-|TRBD2|TRBJ2-3|TRBV28
TGTGCCAGCAGTTTATCGGCTAGCGGGACAACAGATACGCAGTATTTT
CASSLSASGTTDTQYF
>-|TRBD2|TRBJ2-1|TRBV27
TGTGCCAGCAGTTCACAGGGACTAGCGGGAGGGCCGGTATATAATGAGCAGTTCTTC
CASSSQGLAGGPVYNEQFF
>-|-|TRBJ1-4|TRBV2
TGTGCCAGCAGGGAGACAGTAAATGGTGAAAAACTGTTTTTT
CASRETVNGEKLFF
>-|TRBD1|TRBJ2-1|TRBV6-5
TGTGCCAGCAGTTCACAGGGGTCACATGAGCAGTTCTTC
CASSSQGSHEQFF
>once|TRBD2|TRBJ2-3|TRBV7-9
TGTGCCAGCAGCGTAAGGGGGGCTAGCGGGAGAGATACGCAGTATTTT
CASSVRGASGRDTQYF
>-|-|TRBJ2-2|TRBV6-5
TGTGCCAGCAGTTACTCGATAGCAGGGTCCGGGGAGCTGTTTTTT
CASSYSIAGSGELFF
>-|-|TRBJ2-1|TRBV5-6
TGTGCCAGCAGCTTGATGGTAGGGGATGAGCAGTTCTTC
CASSLMVGDEQFF
>-|-|TRBJ2-7|TRBV29-1
TGCAGCGGGCAACAGGCACACGAGCAGTACTTC
CSGQQAHEQYF
>-|TRBD2|TRBJ2-5|TRBV13
TGTGCCAGCAGCTTAACTAGCGGGAGGGGTCCGACCCAGTACTTC
CASSLTSGRGPTQYF
>-|-|TRBJ2-3|TRBV10-2
TGCGCCAGCAGAGGAGTAACAGGAGGGACAGATACGCAGTATTTT
CASRGVTGGTDTQYF
>-|-|TRBJ1-2|TRBV19
TGTGCCAGTCAACCCGCCGCCCGACTGTATGGCTACACCTTC
CASQPAARLYGYTF
>few|TRBD2|TRBJ2-1|TRBV18
TGTGCCAGCTCACCACGCAGCGGGATTGGCAATGAGCAGTTCTTC
CASSPRSGIGNEQFF
>-|-|TRBJ2-3|TRBV27
TGTGCCAGCAGCCGGGGATCCTCTAGCACAGATACGCAGTATTTT
CASSRGSSSTDTQYF